These 9 T cell receptor beta chains were all obtained from the same sample, sequenced in a study of blood T cell repertoires in COVID-19 (TCRdb year 2020). The library was prepared using the immunoSEQ multiplex PCR assay. Sourced from immuneACCESS, this table was stored by TCRdb with only in-frame sequences that have V and J called. A share of the clones is absent; for the studies checked, an unresolved V gene accounts for under half, and the remainder has no known explanation. The sample contains approximately 270,000 clones, roughly 88% of them found a single time. Jointly, the top ten make up roughly 4.3% of the sample. What was sequenced was PBMCs or T cells enriched from blood (not recorded which). The receptors derive from a woman aged 30 to 39 who had recovered from COVID-19.

The chain joins TRBV28 to TRBJ1-6, with D possibly matching TRBD1 (6 bases). This CDR3 has 18 residues. V lost 0 bases and J 5 bases, leaving 17 bases between the germline ends. Germline-derived CDR1 and CDR2 are MDHEN and SYDVKM. DNA of the CDR3: TGTGCCAGCAGTTTATGGAAGTGGGGGCCCCTTAATAATTCACCCCTCCACTTT. Translation gives CASSLWKWGPLNNSPLHF.

A single count supports this clone. The V and J genes are TRBV28 and TRBJ1-1, with TRBD1 as a possible D gene (5 bases). Germline assignment: CDR1 MDHEN and CDR2 SYDVKM. The ends were cut back, 0 bases at V and 3 bases at J, with 14 bases in the middle. CDR3 size: 16 residues. The CDR3 DNA reads as TGTGCCAGCAGTTTATGGCAGGGCTGGAGGGACACTGAAGCTTTCTTT. Its protein is CASSLWQGWRDTEAFF.

The chain carries TRBV27 and TRBJ2-5; D is possibly TRBD2 (5 bases). Trimming cost V 3 bases and J 4 bases, with 15 bases left between them. Germline V lookup: CDR1 MNHEY, CDR2 SMNVEV (reference sequence). This CDR3 is built from 15 residues. CDR3 amino acids: CASSFRGIFGETQYF. In DNA, the CDR3 is TGTGCCAGCAGTTTCCGGGGTATTTTTGGAGAGACCCAGTACTTC.

The rearrangement uses TRBV7-9 and TRBJ1-1, with 7 nucleotides matching TRBD1. Germline CDR1 is SEHNR and CDR2 is FQNEAQ (reference sequence). J lost 5 bases, V lost 5 bases, and 8 bases had no gene match. The CDR3 covers 14 residues. The CDR3 loop is CASSRKGARTEAFF. The CDR3 DNA sequence: TGTGCCAGCAGCCGAAAGGGGGCGCGAACTGAAGCTTTCTTT.

J is TRBJ1-1 and V is TRBV19; weak D call: TRBD1 (5 bases). Deletions cut 4 bases from V and 1 base from J, with 13 bases between. The CDR3 consists of 15 residues. CDR1 and CDR2 from the germline V gene are LNHDA and SQIVND (reference sequence). The CDR3 region has the DNA TGTGCCAGTAGTACCACGGGACTCACGAACACTGAAGCTTTCTTT. Amino acid sequence: CASSTTGLTNTEAFF.

This clone was found once. The genes are TRBV6-5 and TRBJ2-7; D possibly corresponds to TRBD1 (6 bases). The V gene lost 5 bases and the J gene lost 1 base, with 12 bases spanning the gap. CDR1 is MNHEY and CDR2 is SVGAGI in the germline V gene. CDR3 size: 14 residues. The CDR3 reads CASSLSRGSYEQYF. Here the CDR3 DNA reads TGTGCCAGCAGTCTCTCAAGGGGGTCCTACGAGCAGTACTTC.

The chain recombines TRBV5-1 with TRBJ2-7, with TRBD2 identical over 12 bases. The CDR3 loop spans 17 amino acids. CDR1 is SGHRS, CDR2 YFSETQ, per germline. V trimming: 0 bases; J trimming: 5 bases; junction bases outside the gene matches: 9. In DNA form, the CDR3 reads TGCGCCAGCAGCTTGGAGGCTAGCGGGAGGGGTCTAGACGAGCAGTACTTC. Its protein product is CASSLEASGRGLDEQYF.

This clone turned up a few times. This sequence joins TRBV28 and TRBJ2-3; TRBD1 agrees at 12 bases. The CDR3 covers 17 residues. Germline V gives CDR1 MDHEN, CDR2 SYDVKM. V lost 3 bases and J lost 1; bases outside the gene matches: 5. CDR3 amino acids: CASSLQGTGGGTDTQYF. The CDR3 DNA follows: TGTGCCAGCAGTTTGCAGGGGACAGGGGGCGGCACAGATACGCAGTATTTT.

This clone showed up just once. The chain's CDR3 is CASRKPGQDTQETQYF. The CDR3, as DNA: TGTGCCAGCAGGAAACCAGGCCAGGACACTCAAGAGACCCAGTACTTC. This chain links TRBV11-2 with TRBJ2-5; a possible D gene is TRBD1 (5 bases). This CDR3 contains 16 residues. Germline CDR1 and CDR2: SGHAT and FQNNGV. The V and J ends lost 6 bases and 2 bases respectively, with 19 bases between them.